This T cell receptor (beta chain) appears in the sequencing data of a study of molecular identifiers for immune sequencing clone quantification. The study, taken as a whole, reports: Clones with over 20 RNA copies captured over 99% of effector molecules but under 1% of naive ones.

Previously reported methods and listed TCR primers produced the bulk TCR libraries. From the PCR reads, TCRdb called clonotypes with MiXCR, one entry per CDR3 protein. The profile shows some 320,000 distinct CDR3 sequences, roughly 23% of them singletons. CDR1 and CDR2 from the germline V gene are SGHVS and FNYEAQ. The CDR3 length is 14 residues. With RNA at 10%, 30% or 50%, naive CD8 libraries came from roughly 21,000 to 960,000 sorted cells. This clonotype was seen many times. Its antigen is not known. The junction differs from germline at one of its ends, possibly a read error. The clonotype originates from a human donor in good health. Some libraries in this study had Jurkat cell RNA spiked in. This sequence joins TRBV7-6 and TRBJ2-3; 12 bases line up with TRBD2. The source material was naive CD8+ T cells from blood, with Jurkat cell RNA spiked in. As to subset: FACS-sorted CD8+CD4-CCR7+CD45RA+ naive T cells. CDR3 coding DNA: TGTGCCAGCAGCCTAGCGGGGGGGCCCGCCGATTTGTATTTT. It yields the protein CASSLAGGPADLYF.